The entry that follows covers one TCR beta chain sequence. TCRdb's copy holds only in-frame clones and misses some; the assay was immunoSEQ multiplex PCR. The data show 110,000 or so clones, approximately 80% seen once. Germline lookup yields CDR1 MNHEY and CDR2 SMNVEV (reference sequence). Trimming removed 3 bases from V and 8 bases from J, with 13 bases in between. The CDR3 has 13 residues. The data were obtained in a study of blood T cell repertoires in COVID-19. Overall study: T cells, B-cell-depleted T cells, or PBMCs supplied cDNA or gDNA.

The rearrangement uses TRBV27 and TRBJ1-2; D ambiguous. The sequenced sample was peripheral blood. The TCR originated in a middle-aged woman with acute or convalescent COVID-19. The CDR3 spells CASSLAESGGYTF. CDR3 DNA: TGTGCCAGCAGTTTGGCGGAATCGGGGGGCTACACCTTC.